This T cell receptor beta chain was captured by sequencing in a study of blood T cell repertoires in COVID-19. For the study at large: The study drew acute and convalescent COVID-19 samples from the United States, Italy and Spain. From T cells, B-cell-depleted T cells, or PBMCs came the material, which was cDNA or gDNA.

How the authors handled the data: From reference gene primer amplification, estimates of nucleated cell counts were derived. Sequencing used immunoSEQ multiplex PCR; TCRdb keeps in-frame clones, though not all of them. For V, J and clone size, that table is used; D and trimming come from the DNA. This table holds 65,000 to 95,000 clones, around nine tenths found once. The CDR3 spans 17 residues. The germline CDR1 and CDR2 sequences are SGHTA and FQGNSA. The V end lost 5 bases, the J end lost 1 base, and 18 bases lay between the germline ends. J is TRBJ1-5 and V is TRBV7-2; D might be TRBD1 (6 bases). This TCR came from a man between 65 and 85 years old with active or convalescent COVID-19. Material for sequencing was peripheral blood. The CDR3 protein is CASSPRGGGTSNQPQHF. The CDR3 nucleotides are TGTGCCAGCAGCCCCCGAGGGGGAGGGACAAGCAATCAGCCCCAGCATTTT.